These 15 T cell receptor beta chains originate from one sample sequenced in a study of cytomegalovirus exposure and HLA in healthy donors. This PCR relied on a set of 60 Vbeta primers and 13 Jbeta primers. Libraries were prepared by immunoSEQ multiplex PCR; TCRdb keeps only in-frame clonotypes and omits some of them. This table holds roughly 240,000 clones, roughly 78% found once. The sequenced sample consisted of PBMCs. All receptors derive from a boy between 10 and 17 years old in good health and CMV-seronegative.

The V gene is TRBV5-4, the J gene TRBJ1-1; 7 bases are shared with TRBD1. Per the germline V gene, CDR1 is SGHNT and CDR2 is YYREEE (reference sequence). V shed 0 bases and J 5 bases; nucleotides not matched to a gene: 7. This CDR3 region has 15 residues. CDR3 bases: TGTGCCAGCAGCTTGGCCCAGGGGGAGGTGACTGAAGCTTTCTTT. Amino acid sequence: CASSLAQGEVTEAFF.

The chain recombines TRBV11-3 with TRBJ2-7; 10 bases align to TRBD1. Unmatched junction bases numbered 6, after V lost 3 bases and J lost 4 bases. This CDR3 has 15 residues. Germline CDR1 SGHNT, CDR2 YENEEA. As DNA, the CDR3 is TGTGCCAGCAGCTTTCCCGGACAGGGGGTTTACGAGCAGTACTTC. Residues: CASSFPGQGVYEQYF.

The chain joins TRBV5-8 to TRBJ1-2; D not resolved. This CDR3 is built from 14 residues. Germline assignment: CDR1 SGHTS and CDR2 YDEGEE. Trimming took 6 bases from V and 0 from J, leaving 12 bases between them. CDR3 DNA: TGTGCCAGCACGAAAGTAACTGCTAACTATGGCTACACCTTC. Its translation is CASTKVTANYGYTF. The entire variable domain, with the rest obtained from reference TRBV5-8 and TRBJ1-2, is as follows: EAGVTQSPTHLIKTRGQQATLRCSPISGHTSVYWYQQALGLGLQFLLWYDEGEERNRGNFPPRFSGRQFPNYSSELNVNALELEDSALYLCASTKVTANYGYTFGSGTRLTVV.

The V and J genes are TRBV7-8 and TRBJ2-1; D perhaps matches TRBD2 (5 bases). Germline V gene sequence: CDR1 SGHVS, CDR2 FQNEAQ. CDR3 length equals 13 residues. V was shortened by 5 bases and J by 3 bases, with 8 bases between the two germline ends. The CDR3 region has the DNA TGTGCCAGCAGCACTAGGGACTACAATGAGCAGTTCTTC. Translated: CASSTRDYNEQFF.

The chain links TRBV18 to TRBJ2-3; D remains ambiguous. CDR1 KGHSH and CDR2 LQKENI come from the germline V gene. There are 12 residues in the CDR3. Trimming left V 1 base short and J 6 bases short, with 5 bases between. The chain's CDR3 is CASSPLRDTQYF. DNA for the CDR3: TGTGCCAGCTCACCACTCAGGGATACGCAGTATTTT.

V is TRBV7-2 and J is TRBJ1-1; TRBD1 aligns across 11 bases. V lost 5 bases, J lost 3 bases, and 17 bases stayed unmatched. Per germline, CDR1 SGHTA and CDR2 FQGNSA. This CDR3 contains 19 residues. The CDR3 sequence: CASSQPARDRGAVDTEAFF. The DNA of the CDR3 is TGTGCCAGCAGCCAACCAGCCCGGGACAGGGGGGCCGTGGACACTGAAGCTTTCTTT. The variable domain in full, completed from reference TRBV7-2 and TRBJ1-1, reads GAGVSQSPSNKVTEKGKDVELRCDPISGHTALYWYRQSLGQGLEFLIYFQGNSAPDKSGLPSDRFSAERTGGSVSTLTIQRTQQEDSAVYLCASSQPARDRGAVDTEAFFGQGTRLTVV.

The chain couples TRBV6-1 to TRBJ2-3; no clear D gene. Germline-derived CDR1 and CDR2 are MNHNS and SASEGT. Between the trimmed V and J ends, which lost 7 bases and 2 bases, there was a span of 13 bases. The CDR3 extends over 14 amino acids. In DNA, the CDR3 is TGTGCCAGCATGAGGCAGAGACTCACAGATACGCAGTATTTT. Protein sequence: CASMRQRLTDTQYF.

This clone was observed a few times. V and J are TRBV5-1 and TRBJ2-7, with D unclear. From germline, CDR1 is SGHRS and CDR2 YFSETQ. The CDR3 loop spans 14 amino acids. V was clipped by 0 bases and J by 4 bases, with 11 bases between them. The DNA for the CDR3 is TGCGCCAGCAGCTTGGGAGGTCCGCGTTACGAGCAGTACTTC. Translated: CASSLGGPRYEQYF. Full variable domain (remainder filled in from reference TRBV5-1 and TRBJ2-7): KAGVTQTPRYLIKTRGQQVTLSCSPISGHRSVSWYQQTPGQGLQFLFEYFSETQRNKGNFPGRFSGRQFSNSRSEMNVSTLELGDSALYLCASSLGGPRYEQYFGPGTRLTVT.

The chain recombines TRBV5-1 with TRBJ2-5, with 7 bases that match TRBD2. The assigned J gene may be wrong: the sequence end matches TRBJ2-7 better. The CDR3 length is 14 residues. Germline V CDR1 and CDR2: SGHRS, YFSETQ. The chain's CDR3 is CASSLGTSSYEQYF. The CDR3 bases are TGCGCCAGCAGCTTGGGGACTAGCTCCTACGAGCAGTACTTC.

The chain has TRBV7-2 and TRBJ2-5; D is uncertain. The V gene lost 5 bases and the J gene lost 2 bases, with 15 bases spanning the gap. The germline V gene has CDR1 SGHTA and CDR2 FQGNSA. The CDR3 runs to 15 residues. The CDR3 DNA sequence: TGTGCCAGCAGCCCCTTCGTCGGTGTACAAGAGACCCAGTACTTC. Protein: CASSPFVGVQETQYF.

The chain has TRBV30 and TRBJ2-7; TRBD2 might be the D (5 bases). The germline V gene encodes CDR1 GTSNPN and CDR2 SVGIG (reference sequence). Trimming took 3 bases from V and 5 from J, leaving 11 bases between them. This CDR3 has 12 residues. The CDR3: CAWRADGDEQYF. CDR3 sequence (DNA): TGTGCCTGGAGAGCGGACGGCGACGAGCAGTACTTC.

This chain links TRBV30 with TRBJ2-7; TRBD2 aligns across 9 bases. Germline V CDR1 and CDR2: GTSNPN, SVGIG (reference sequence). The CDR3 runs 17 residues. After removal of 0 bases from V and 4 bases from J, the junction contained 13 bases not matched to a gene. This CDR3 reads CAWSVRLGAGGYYEQYF. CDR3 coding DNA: TGTGCCTGGAGTGTACGTCTAGGAGCGGGGGGCTATTACGAGCAGTACTTC.

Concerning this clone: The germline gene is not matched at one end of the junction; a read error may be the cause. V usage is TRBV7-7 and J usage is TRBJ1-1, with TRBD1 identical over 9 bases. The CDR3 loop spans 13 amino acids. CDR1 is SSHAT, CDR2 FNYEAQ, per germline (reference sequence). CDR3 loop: CASSPTQGARAFF. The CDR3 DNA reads TGTGCTAGCAGCCCCACACAGGGGGCACGGGCTTTCTTT.

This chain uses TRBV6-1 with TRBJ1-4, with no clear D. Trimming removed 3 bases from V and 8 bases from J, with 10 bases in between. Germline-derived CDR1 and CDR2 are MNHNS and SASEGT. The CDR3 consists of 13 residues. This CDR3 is CASSEWRGEKLFF. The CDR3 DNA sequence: TGTGCCAGCAGTGAGTGGAGAGGGGAAAAACTGTTTTTT.

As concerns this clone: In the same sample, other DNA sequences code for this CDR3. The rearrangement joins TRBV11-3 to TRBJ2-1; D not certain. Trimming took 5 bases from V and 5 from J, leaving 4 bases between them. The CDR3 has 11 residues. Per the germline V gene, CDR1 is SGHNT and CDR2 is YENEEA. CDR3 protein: CASSRDNEQFF. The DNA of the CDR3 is TGTGCCAGCAGCCGGGACAATGAGCAGTTCTTC.